This TCR beta chain stems from a study of cytomegalovirus exposure and HLA in healthy donors (dated by TCRdb to the late 2010s). With respect to the entire study: According to a later analysis, the 120 or so validation repertoires were produced on the same platform as the 666 repertoires of the first cohort. To predict cytomegalovirus infection status, the study combined high-throughput TCR immunosequencing, statistical association of individual TCRs with disease status, and machine learning. The study was designed to test whether signatures of past pathogen exposure could be identified by cataloging public T cell receptors. A separate validation cohort of 90 to 150 different subjects was used in addition to the approximately 700-subject first cohort.

As to this clone: Its antigen is currently not known. Nothing much larger sits one base from this clone, and base qualities are not available.

Paper-wide results and their limitations: While some public TCRs were present in many individuals, most TCR sequences turned up only very rarely across donors. In the study, roughly 160 TCR beta chains were listed as associated with cytomegalovirus. In vitro tests confirmed that a few of the cytomegalovirus-associated TCR beta chains recognize cytomegalovirus antigens. In both the original and validation cohorts, the classifier was reported to diagnose cytomegalovirus status with high specificity and sensitivity. The authors suggested that the approach could potentially be generalized to other disease states and immunological phenotypes. A later analysis found that TCRs clustered in the first cohort also tended to co-occur in the 110 or so validation repertoires, with 94% of cluster scores above 0. The validation cohort had no HLA typing available for a later analysis, so co-occurrence within that cohort was assessed over all 120 or so repertoires.

The CDR3 contains 17 residues, cysteine and phenylalanine counted. Kept here is only the CDR3 DNA, which spans 51 bases and is read in frame from base 1. Ends trimmed: V by 6 bases, J by 3 bases; bases unmatched to a gene: 14. CDR1 MNHEY and CDR2 SMNVEV are derived from the germline V gene (reference sequence). The donors belonged to the validation cohort of over a hundred subjects, which was separate from the approximately 680-subject first cohort. The library was built by means of the immunoSEQ multiplex PCR assay. The published analysis was carried out like this. A statistical classification framework was built for diagnosing cytomegalovirus status from the catalog of TCR beta chain sequences. Sourced from immuneACCESS, this table was stored by TCRdb with only in-frame sequences that have V and J called. A share of the clones is absent; for the studies checked, an unresolved V gene accounts for under half, and the remainder has no known explanation. That table supplies the V and J calls and clone size; D and trimming were determined from the DNA. This sample is represented by over 250,000 clones; 65% to 90% of them were singletons. The ten largest clones represent approximately 1% of the sample.

The rearranged segments are TRBV27 and TRBJ1-5, with 7 junctional bases fitting TRBD1. The sample taken for sequencing was PBMCs. The sequence came from a woman under 30 in good health and CMV-seronegative. DNA sequence: TGTGCCAGCAGCCTCACAGGGGACCATTATCTCAATCAGCCCCAGCATTTT. Protein translation: CASSLTGDHYLNQPQHF.